The 14 T cell receptor beta chains reported below all come from one sample, sequenced in a study of blood T cells in healthy people across ages. Then a second PCR, running about 7 to 11 cycles, was carried out with a sample-barcoded 5' primer and a J-beta primer mix. TCRdb processed the 5' RACE reads anew with MiXCR; each CDR3 protein has one entry. The repertoire holds around 650,000 distinct CDR3 sequences, with about 30% as singletons. Sequencing was performed on blood. Source of these receptors: a woman aged 80 or over in good health.

The CDR3 spells CASSFGGLGTEAFF. CDR3 DNA sequence: TGCGCCAGCAGCTTCGGGGGGCTGGGGACTGAAGCTTTCTTT. The genes are TRBV5-1 and TRBJ1-1; D is perhaps TRBD1 (6 bases). There are 14 residues in the CDR3. Germline assignment: CDR1 SGHRS and CDR2 YFSETQ. Trimming took 2 bases from V and 5 from J, leaving 13 bases between them.

Comments on this clonotype: This clone may be a read error of a much larger clone one base away. Likely a read error: the CDR3 ends without its conserved phenylalanine or tryptophan. The gene calls are TRBV11-2 and TRBJ2-5; 7 bases fit TRBD2. V trimming: 0 bases; J trimming: 1 base; junction bases outside the gene matches: 8. Germline values: CDR1 SGHAT, CDR2 FQNNGV. This CDR3 has 17 amino acids. The CDR3 spells CASSLDLASGIQETQYL. The CDR3 bases are TGTGCCAGCAGCTTAGATCTGGCTAGCGGAATCCAAGAGACCCAGTACTTA.

In regard to this clonotype: A much larger clone lies a single base off, so this may be a read error. The CDR3 loop is CARSYNGGQNYGYTF. The DNA of the CDR3 is TGTGCCCGCAGTTACAATGGGGGGCAAAACTATGGCTACACCTTC. The chain combines TRBV6-6 with TRBJ1-2; a possible D gene is TRBD1 (6 bases). CDR1 and CDR2 from the germline V gene are MNHNY and SVGAGI (reference sequence). This CDR3 has 15 amino acids.

The sample holds a few counts of this clonotype. The rearrangement links TRBV3-1 to TRBJ2-3, with D tentatively TRBD1 (6 bases). V lost 4 bases, J lost 2 bases, and 16 bases lay in between. CDR1 and CDR2 (germline): LGHDT, YNNKEL (reference sequence). The CDR3 spans 16 residues. The CDR3 reads CASSPQGGVFTDTQYF. CDR3 sequence (DNA): TGTGCCAGCAGCCCCCAAGGGGGAGTCTTCACAGATACGCAGTATTTT.

As to this clonotype: This CDR3 is missing its conserved last phenylalanine or tryptophan, likely due to a read error. The V call is TRBV6-1, the J call TRBJ1-1; 7 bases map to TRBD1. This CDR3 comprises 15 residues. The junction had 9 bases not matched to a gene; V was cut back by 3 bases and J by 5 bases. Germline values: CDR1 MNHNS, CDR2 SASEGT. The CDR3: CASSEQGVVGTEAFI. As DNA, the CDR3 is TGTGCCAGCAGTGAGCAGGGGGTGGTGGGAACTGAAGCTTTCATT.

This clonotype was observed many times. The chain combines TRBV11-2 with TRBJ2-1; no clear D gene. The CDR3 loop spans 15 amino acids. Looked up from germline, CDR1 is SGHAT and CDR2 is FQNNGV. V lost 5 bases and J lost 2, with 13 bases in between. The CDR3 nucleotides are TGTGCCAGCAGCCCCCGGGTGGGTACCTACAATGAGCAGTTCTTC. It is translated as CASSPRVGTYNEQFF.

At least ten counts were recorded for this clonotype. The chain recombines TRBV20-1 with TRBJ1-1; D is unclear. Trimming cost V 2 bases and J 0 bases, with 10 bases left between them. Germline assignment: CDR1 DFQATT and CDR2 SNEGSKA (reference sequence). The CDR3 is 14 amino acids. DNA for the CDR3: TGCAGTGCTAGACCCGCGGCTATGAACACTGAAGCTTTCTTT. Translation gives CSARPAAMNTEAFF.

This clonotype was seen many times. V usage is TRBV7-2 and J usage is TRBJ2-7; the match to TRBD1 covers 8 bases. The CDR3 contains 13 residues. The germline gives CDR1 SGHTA, CDR2 FQGNSA. J was trimmed by 5 bases and V by 5 bases; bases with no gene match: 5. CDR3 DNA: TGTGCCAGCAGCACCCGGACAGGGAACGAGCAGTACTTC. It codes for CASSTRTGNEQYF.

Concerning this clonotype itself: Being one base from a much bigger clone, this may be a read error. The chain has TRBV5-1 and TRBJ2-1, with 7 positions matching TRBD2. CDR1 is SGHRS, CDR2 YFSETQ, per germline. The CDR3 extends over 13 amino acids. This CDR3 reads CASMGVERGEQLF. CDR3 sequence (DNA): TGCGCCAGCATGGGGGTGGAGCGGGGTGAGCAGTTATTC.

On this clonotype: The junction departs from the called germline gene at one end, perhaps through a read error. The J gene is TRBJ1-5, the V gene TRBV6-6; a possible D gene is TRBD1 (6 bases). The CDR3 is 16 amino acids. Germline V lookup: CDR1 MNHNY, CDR2 SVGAGI (reference sequence). The DNA of the CDR3 is TGTGCCGGCAGTTACTTGGGCAGGGGAGGGAATCAGCCCCAGCATTTT. The encoded protein is CAGSYLGRGGNQPQHF.

A word on this clonotype: The germline gene is not matched at one end of the junction; a read error may be the cause. The rearrangement links TRBV9 to TRBJ2-5; TRBD2 matches at 7 bases. The assigned J gene may be wrong: the sequence end matches TRBJ2-1 better. CDR1 SGDLS and CDR2 YYNGEE come from the germline V gene. The CDR3 is 15 residues long. In DNA form, the CDR3 reads TGTGCCAGTAGCGTAGCCCCAAACGCGGGAGAGACCCAGTTCTTC. Translating gives CASSVAPNAGETQFF.

The J gene is TRBJ2-7, the V gene TRBV7-9; 7 nucleotides match TRBD1. This CDR3 spans 15 amino acids. V shed 5 bases, J shed 5 bases, and the junction held 12 bases outside the gene matches. Germline CDR1 SEHNR, CDR2 FQNEAQ (reference sequence). The CDR3 spells CASSPGVGGADEQYF. The DNA for the CDR3 is TGTGCCAGCAGCCCAGGGGTAGGGGGCGCGGACGAGCAGTACTTC.

The table lists this clonotype with a few counts. This sequence may be a read error, since a much larger clone differs from it by one base. V and J are TRBV6-1 and TRBJ2-1; 8 bases agree with TRBD1. The CDR3 loop spans 17 amino acids. CDR1 MNHNS and CDR2 SASEGT come from the germline V gene. Trimming removed 3 bases from V and 9 bases from J; junction bases left unmatched: 16. The CDR3 protein is CASSDIGQGAAAGEQFF. CDR3 coding DNA: TGTGCCAGCAGTGATATAGGGCAGGGGGCGGCCGCCGGTGAGCAGTTCTTC.

Remarks on this clonotype: Because the CDR3 is missing its conserved closing phenylalanine or tryptophan, this is likely a read error. The J gene is TRBJ2-1, the V gene TRBV20-1; TRBD2 aligns across 12 bases. The germline V gene encodes CDR1 DFQATT and CDR2 SNEGSKA (reference sequence). The V and J ends lost 3 bases and 3 bases, in that order; junction bases with no gene match: 6. The CDR3 loop spans 16 amino acids. The CDR3 DNA is TGCAGTGCTAGGGGCTCTAGCGGGGGGGTCTACAATGAGCAGTTCGTC. Translation: CSARGSSGGVYNEQFV.